The rows below give T cell receptor beta chains drawn from one sample of a study of CD8 T cells in Susac syndrome. TCRdb itself ran the immunoSEQ multiplex PCR reads through MiXCR, one entry per CDR3 protein. The sample has around 130,000 distinct CDR3 sequences, more than 90% seen once. The specimen was CD4+ T cells from PBMCs. These receptors came from a human donor in good health. The CDR3 runs from the conserved cysteine through the conserved F or W. The D gene is left open where the match is weak. Not all rows give a size; the values are once, few, many and, for expanded clones, a class.

v_gene	j_gene	abundance	d_gene	CDR3aa	CDR3nt
TRBV3-1	TRBJ2-1	NA	NA	CASSQDSLVWGEYNEQFF	TGTGCCAGCAGCCAAGATTCCCTCGTTTGGGGCGAATACAATGAGCAGTTCTTC
TRBV7-2	TRBJ1-2	NA	TRBD1	CASSLPGTGVGYTF	TGTGCCAGCAGCTTACCGGGGACAGGGGTTGGCTACACCTTC
TRBV29-1	TRBJ2-1	NA	NA	CSVEKVGDYNEQFF	TGCAGCGTTGAAAAAGTCGGCGACTACAATGAGCAGTTCTTC
TRBV5-1	TRBJ1-1	NA	NA	CASSSTSPGNTEAFF	TGCGCCAGCAGCTCGACATCCCCGGGGAACACTGAAGCTTTCTTT
TRBV5-1	TRBJ1-2	once	NA	CASSLKATGGYTF	TGCGCCAGCAGCTTGAAGGCCACGGGGGGCTACACCTTC
TRBV28	TRBJ2-7	NA	NA	CASSNTGTAGYEQYF	TGTGCCAGCAGCAACACCGGGACGGCGGGTTACGAGCAGTACTTC
TRBV7-2	TRBJ2-3	NA	TRBD2	CASSEASGRGGDTQYF	TGTGCCAGCAGCGAAGCGAGCGGGAGAGGGGGAGATACGCAGTATTTT
TRBV4-1	TRBJ2-3	NA	NA	CASSQGPSGANTQYF	TGCGCCAGCAGCCAAGGACCCAGCGGAGCAAATACGCAGTATTTT
TRBV7-9	TRBJ2-1	NA	NA	CASSLGFYNEQFF	TGTGCCAGCAGCTTAGGGTTCTACAATGAGCAGTTCTTC
TRBV4-2	TRBJ2-4	NA	TRBD2	CASSQGLAGVFIKYF	TGTGCCAGCAGCCAAGGCCTAGCGGGAGTTTTTATCAAGTACTTC
TRBV5-1	TRBJ2-7	NA	TRBD1	CASSSHDRAYEQYF	TGCGCCAGCAGCTCACATGACAGGGCCTACGAGCAGTACTTC
TRBV12-3/TRBV12-4	TRBJ1-1	NA	NA	CASSLDENTEAFF	TGTGCCAGCAGTTTAGACGAAAACACTGAAGCTTTCTTT
TRBV7-2	TRBJ1-1	NA	TRBD1	CASSLTGAANTEAFF	TGTGCCAGCAGCTTGACAGGGGCCGCGAACACTGAAGCTTTCTTT
TRBV7-2	TRBJ2-3	once	NA	CASSPGPPGTQYF	TGTGCCAGCAGCCCCGGGCCCCCCGGTACGCAGTATTTT
TRBV18	TRBJ1-1	NA	NA	CASSPVQGEAFF	TGTGCCAGCTCACCGGTACAGGGTGAAGCTTTCTTT
TRBV7-9	TRBJ2-3	NA	TRBD1	CASSWTGTDTQYF	TGTGCCAGCAGCTGGACAGGGACAGATACGCAGTATTTT
TRBV29-1	TRBJ2-4	NA	NA	CSVRRDVIQYF	TGCAGCGTTAGGAGGGACGTAATTCAGTACTTC
TRBV28	TRBJ1-1	NA	TRBD1	CASSLANRGTEAFF	TGTGCCAGCAGTTTGGCTAACAGGGGCACTGAAGCTTTCTTT
TRBV6-6	TRBJ2-7	NA	NA	CASSKMGAHEQYF	TGTGCCAGCAGTAAGATGGGGGCCCACGAGCAGTACTTC
TRBV12-3/TRBV12-4	TRBJ1-1	NA	NA	CASRANRASKYTEAFF	TGTGCCAGCAGAGCGAACAGGGCCTCGAAGTACACTGAAGCTTTCTTT
TRBV7-2	TRBJ2-4	once	TRBD2	CASSLSGTDPKNIQYF	TGTGCCAGCAGCTTAAGCGGGACTGATCCCAAAAACATTCAGTACTTC
TRBV19	TRBJ1-1	NA	TRBD1	CASGFTGGFTEAFF	TGTGCCAGTGGATTCACAGGGGGATTCACTGAAGCTTTCTTT
TRBV2	TRBJ2-7	NA	NA	CASTSQGGPYEQYF	TGTGCCAGCACGTCGCAGGGGGGACCCTACGAGCAGTACTTC
TRBV20-1	TRBJ2-3	NA	TRBD1	CSARGQGARTDTQYF	TGCAGTGCTAGAGGGCAGGGGGCACGCACAGATACGCAGTATTTT
TRBV4-2	TRBJ2-7	NA	TRBD2	CASSHPLGGSTYEQYF	TGTGCCAGCAGCCATCCCTTGGGGGGGAGTACCTACGAGCAGTACTTC
TRBV7-9	TRBJ1-5	NA	NA	CASSLGTTDQPQHF	TGTGCCAGCAGCTTAGGGACAACCGATCAGCCCCAGCATTTT
TRBV2	TRBJ2-5	NA	NA	CARKPARGPQETQYF	TGTGCCAGAAAACCTGCCCGGGGGCCCCAGGAGACCCAGTACTTC
TRBV20-1	TRBJ2-3	NA	TRBD2	CSADILAGETDTQYF	TGCAGTGCTGATATTTTGGCGGGAGAAACAGATACGCAGTATTTT
TRBV9	TRBJ2-2	NA	TRBD2	CASSPPGLGDTGELFF	TGTGCCAGCAGCCCCCCGGGACTAGGAGACACCGGGGAGCTGTTTTTT
TRBV7-8	TRBJ1-5	NA	NA	CASSLRQSQPQHF	TGTGCCAGCAGCTTGCGGCAGTCTCAGCCCCAGCATTTT
TRBV29-1	TRBJ2-1	NA	NA	CSGRALNEQFF	TGCAGCGGCCGGGCCCTTAATGAGCAGTTCTTC
TRBV10-3	TRBJ1-1	NA	TRBD1	CAISLGQGRLRTEAFF	TGTGCCATCAGTCTGGGACAGGGACGCCTTAGAACTGAAGCTTTCTTT
TRBV10-1	TRBJ2-3	NA	NA	CASSEMVGPTDTQYF	TGCGCCAGCAGTGAAATGGTTGGACCCACAGATACGCAGTATTTT
TRBV5-1	TRBJ2-7	once	TRBD2	CASSMTSGTYEQYF	TGCGCCAGCAGCATGACTAGCGGGACCTACGAGCAGTACTTC
TRBV9	TRBJ2-5	NA	NA	CASSVGGGAGETQYF	TGTGCCAGCAGCGTAGGGGGGGGCGCAGGAGAGACCCAGTACTTC
TRBV20-1	TRBJ2-7	NA	TRBD2	CSAITTPSGRALQQYF	TGCAGTGCTATAACAACCCCTAGCGGGAGGGCCCTACAGCAGTACTTC
TRBV19	TRBJ2-1	NA	NA	CASSIRRTGGGNEQFF	TGTGCCAGTAGTATAAGGAGGACAGGAGGGGGGAATGAGCAGTTCTTC
TRBV20-1	TRBJ1-5	NA	NA	CSAASGVYSNQPQHF	TGCAGTGCTGCTTCCGGGGTATATAGCAATCAGCCCCAGCATTTT
TRBV7-9	TRBJ2-7	NA	TRBD2	CASSLIGLAAYEQYF	TGTGCCAGCAGCTTAATCGGACTAGCGGCCTACGAGCAGTACTTC
TRBV18	TRBJ2-3	NA	TRBD1	CASSLTGGRTQYF	TGTGCCAGCTCCCTAACAGGGGGCCGTACGCAGTATTTT
TRBV28	TRBJ1-2	NA	NA	CATRQPSYGYTF	TGTGCCACCCGACAGCCAAGCTATGGCTACACCTTC
TRBV20-1	TRBJ2-5	NA	NA	CSASLPGLNQETQYF	TGCAGTGCTAGTTTGCCGGGGCTTAACCAAGAGACCCAGTACTTC
TRBV7-9	TRBJ2-5	NA	TRBD1	CASSRTGAETQYF	TGTGCCAGCAGCCGGACAGGGGCAGAGACCCAGTACTTC
TRBV3-1	TRBJ2-7	NA	TRBD2	CASSQASGKVEQYF	TGTGCCAGCAGCCAAGCTAGCGGGAAGGTCGAGCAGTACTTC
TRBV18	TRBJ2-7	NA	TRBD1	CASSRRDSSSYEQYF	TGTGCCAGCTCACGACGGGACAGTAGCTCCTACGAGCAGTACTTC
TRBV2	TRBJ2-5	NA	NA	CASIPQAGQATQYF	TGTGCCAGCATCCCACAGGCGGGGCAGGCGACCCAGTACTTC
TRBV5-1	TRBJ1-1	NA	NA	CASSLVGVNTEAFF	TGCGCCAGCAGCTTGGTAGGAGTGAACACTGAAGCTTTCTTT
TRBV19	TRBJ1-2	NA	NA	CASILTGRSGYGYTF	TGTGCCAGTATCCTCACCGGCCGAAGCGGGTATGGCTACACCTTC
TRBV30	TRBJ1-2	NA	NA	CAWTLGTYGYTF	TGTGCCTGGACCCTAGGAACCTATGGCTACACCTTC
TRBV20-1	TRBJ2-7	NA	NA	CSARDPLTYEQYF	TGCAGTGCTAGAGACCCATTAACCTACGAGCAGTACTTC
TRBV20-1	TRBJ2-7	NA	NA	CSARDDWTLSGYEQYF	TGCAGTGCTAGAGATGATTGGACTCTCAGCGGGTACGAGCAGTACTTC
TRBV12-3/TRBV12-4	TRBJ1-2	NA	NA	CASSSGQYYGYTF	TGTGCCAGCAGCTCCGGACAGTACTATGGCTACACCTTC
TRBV18	TRBJ1-2	once	NA	CASSPPRTVYGYTF	TGTGCCAGCTCACCACCGAGGACGGTGTATGGCTACACCTTC